This T cell receptor beta chain was identified during a study of blood T cell repertoires in COVID-19. Whole-study context: The samples span acute and convalescent COVID-19 from the United States, Italy and Spain. PBMCs, B-cell-depleted T cells, or T cells were the source of the cDNA or gDNA that made up the material.

The CDR3 has 14 residues. V was pared by 5 bases and J by 5 bases, with 5 bases of the junction left unmatched. In germline, CDR1 is SGHTA, CDR2 FQGNSA. Authors' methods: Reference gene primer amplification gave estimated nucleated cell counts. TCRdb keeps only in-frame clones here, not all; method: immunoSEQ multiplex PCR. For V, J and clone size, that table is used; D and trimming come from the DNA. Among more than 100,000 clones listed, about 79% were seen once. The chain uses TRBV7-2 and TRBJ2-5, with 10 nucleotides matching TRBD1. What was sequenced was peripheral blood. The source of this sequence is a woman in her 70s with acute or convalescent COVID-19. DNA of the CDR3: TGTGCCAGCAGCAGAGGGACAGGGGCGGAGACCCAGTACTTC. It encodes CASSRGTGAETQYF.